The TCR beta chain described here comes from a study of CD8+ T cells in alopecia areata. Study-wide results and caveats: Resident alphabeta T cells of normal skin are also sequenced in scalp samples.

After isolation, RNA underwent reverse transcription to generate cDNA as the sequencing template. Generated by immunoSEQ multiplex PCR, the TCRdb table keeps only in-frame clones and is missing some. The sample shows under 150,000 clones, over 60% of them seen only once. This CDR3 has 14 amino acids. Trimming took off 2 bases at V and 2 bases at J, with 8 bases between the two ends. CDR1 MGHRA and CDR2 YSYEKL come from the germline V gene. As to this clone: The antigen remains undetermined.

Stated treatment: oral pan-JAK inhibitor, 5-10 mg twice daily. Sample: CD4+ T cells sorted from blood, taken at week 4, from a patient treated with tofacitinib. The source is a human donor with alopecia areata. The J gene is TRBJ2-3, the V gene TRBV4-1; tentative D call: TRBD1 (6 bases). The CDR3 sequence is CASSQRTDTDTQYF. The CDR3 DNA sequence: TGCGCCAGCAGCCAACGGACAGACACAGATACGCAGTATTTT.